The T cell receptor beta chain under discussion was sequenced for a study of post-analysis software for immune sequencing data. TCR beta cDNA libraries included unique molecular identifiers. A few hundred thousand cDNA molecules came from about 1 to 10 million T cells. From the PCR reads, TCRdb called clonotypes with MiXCR, one entry per CDR3 protein. This sample carries approximately 730,000 distinct CDR3 sequences, 40% to 55% of them seen once, and the ten largest clones take roughly 4.9%. Regarding the study as a whole: There was significantly lower normalized Chao1 diversity in multiple sclerosis patients than in controls. Patients used roughly five TRBV segments, including TRBV5-6, TRBV5-1 and TRBV20-1, more often than controls.

Remarks on this clonotype: Its antigen is undetermined.

CDR3 length equals 15 residues. Between the trimmed V and J ends, which lost 5 bases and 5 bases, there was a span of 15 bases. The sequencing sample was made of blood. This sequence originates from a girl aged 10-17 years with multiple sclerosis. This rearrangement joins TRBV12-3 or TRBV12-4 to TRBJ1-4; tentatively, D is TRBD1 (5 bases). CDR3: CASSLNGAGNEKLFF. CDR3 DNA sequence: TGTGCCAGCAGTCTCAATGGGGCAGGGAATGAAAAACTGTTTTTT.